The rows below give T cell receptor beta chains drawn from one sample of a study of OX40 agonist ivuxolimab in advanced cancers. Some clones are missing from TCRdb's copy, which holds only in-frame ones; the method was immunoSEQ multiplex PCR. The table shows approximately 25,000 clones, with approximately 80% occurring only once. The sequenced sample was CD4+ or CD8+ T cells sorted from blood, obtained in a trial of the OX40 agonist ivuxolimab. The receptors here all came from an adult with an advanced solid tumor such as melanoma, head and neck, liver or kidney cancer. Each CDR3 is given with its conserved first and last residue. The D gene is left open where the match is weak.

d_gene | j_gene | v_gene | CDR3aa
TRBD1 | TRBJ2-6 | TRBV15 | CATSRGAMTGPGANVLTF
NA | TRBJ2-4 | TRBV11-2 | CASSLPGRPLAKNIQYF
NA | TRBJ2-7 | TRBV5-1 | CASCSLGGEQYF
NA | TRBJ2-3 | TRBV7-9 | CASSLGRGTDTQYF
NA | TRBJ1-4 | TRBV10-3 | CAISDRDRTTNEKLFF
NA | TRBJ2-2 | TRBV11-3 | CASSSTRNTGELFF
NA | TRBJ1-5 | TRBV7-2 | CASSLGINQPQHF
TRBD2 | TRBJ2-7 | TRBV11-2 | CASSSSGSQGSEQYF
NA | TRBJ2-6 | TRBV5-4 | CASRRESGANVLTF
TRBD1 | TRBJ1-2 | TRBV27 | CASSPQPDRGYGYTF
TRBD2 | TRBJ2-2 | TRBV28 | CATFFSRLAGGQNTGELFF
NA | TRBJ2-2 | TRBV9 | CASSVHPGNTGELFF
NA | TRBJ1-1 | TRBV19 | CAVRRGWDTEAFF
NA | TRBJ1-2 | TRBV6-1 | CASHQVHTF
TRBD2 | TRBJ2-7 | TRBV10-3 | CAISVGWGKAGGNRAQYKFYEQYF
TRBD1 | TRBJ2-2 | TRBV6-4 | CASSRTGETGELFF
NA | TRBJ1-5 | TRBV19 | CASSQGGRGDGQPQHF